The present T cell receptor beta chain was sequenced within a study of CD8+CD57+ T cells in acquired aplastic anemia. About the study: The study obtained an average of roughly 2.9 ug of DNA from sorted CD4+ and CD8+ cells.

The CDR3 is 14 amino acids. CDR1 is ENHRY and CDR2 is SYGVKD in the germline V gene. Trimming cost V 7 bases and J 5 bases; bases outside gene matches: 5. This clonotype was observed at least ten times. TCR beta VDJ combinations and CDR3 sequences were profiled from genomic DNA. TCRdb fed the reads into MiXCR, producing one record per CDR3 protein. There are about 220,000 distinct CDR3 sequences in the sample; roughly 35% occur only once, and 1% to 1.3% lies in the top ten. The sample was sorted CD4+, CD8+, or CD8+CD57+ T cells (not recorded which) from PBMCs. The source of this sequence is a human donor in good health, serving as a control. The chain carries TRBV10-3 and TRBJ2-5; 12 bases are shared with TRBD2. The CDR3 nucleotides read TGTGCCATCACCGCTAGCGGGGGGGCTGAGACCCAGTACTTC. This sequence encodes CAITASGGAETQYF.